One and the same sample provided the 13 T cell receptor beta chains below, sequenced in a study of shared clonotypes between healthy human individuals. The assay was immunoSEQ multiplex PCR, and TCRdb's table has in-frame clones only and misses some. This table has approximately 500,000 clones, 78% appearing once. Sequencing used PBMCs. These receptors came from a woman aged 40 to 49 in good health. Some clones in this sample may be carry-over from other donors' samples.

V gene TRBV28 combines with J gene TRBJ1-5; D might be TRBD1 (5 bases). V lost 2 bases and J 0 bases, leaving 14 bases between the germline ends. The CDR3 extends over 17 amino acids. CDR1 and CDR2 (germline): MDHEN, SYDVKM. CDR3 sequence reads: CASSLGSGAFSNQPQHF. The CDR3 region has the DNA TGTGCCAGCAGTTTAGGGTCCGGGGCCTTTAGCAATCAGCCCCAGCATTTT.

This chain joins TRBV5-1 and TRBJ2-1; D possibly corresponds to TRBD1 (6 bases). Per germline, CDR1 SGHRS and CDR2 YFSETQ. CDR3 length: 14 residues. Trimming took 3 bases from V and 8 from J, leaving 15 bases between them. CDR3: CASSWGPSEDEQFF. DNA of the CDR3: TGCGCCAGCAGCTGGGGGCCAAGCGAGGATGAGCAGTTCTTC.

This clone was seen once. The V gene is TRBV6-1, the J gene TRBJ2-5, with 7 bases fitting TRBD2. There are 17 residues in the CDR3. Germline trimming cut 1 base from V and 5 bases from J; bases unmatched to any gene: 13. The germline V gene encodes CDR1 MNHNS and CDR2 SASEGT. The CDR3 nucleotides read TGTGCCAGCAGTGAAGTGTTGGGCGGGAGATCGGGGGAGACCCAGTACTTC. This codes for CASSEVLGGRSGETQYF.

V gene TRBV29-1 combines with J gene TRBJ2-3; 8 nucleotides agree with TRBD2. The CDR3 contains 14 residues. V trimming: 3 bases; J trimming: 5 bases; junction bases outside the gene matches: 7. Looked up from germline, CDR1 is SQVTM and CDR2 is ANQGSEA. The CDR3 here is CSVESIAGQDTQYF. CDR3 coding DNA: TGCAGCGTTGAGTCAATAGCGGGGCAAGATACGCAGTATTTT.

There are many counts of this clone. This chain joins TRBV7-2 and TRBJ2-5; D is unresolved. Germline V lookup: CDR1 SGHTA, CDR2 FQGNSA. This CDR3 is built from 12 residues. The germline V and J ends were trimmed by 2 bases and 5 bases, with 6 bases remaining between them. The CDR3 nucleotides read TGTGCCAGCAGCTTATGGCTGGAGACCCAGTACTTC. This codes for CASSLWLETQYF.

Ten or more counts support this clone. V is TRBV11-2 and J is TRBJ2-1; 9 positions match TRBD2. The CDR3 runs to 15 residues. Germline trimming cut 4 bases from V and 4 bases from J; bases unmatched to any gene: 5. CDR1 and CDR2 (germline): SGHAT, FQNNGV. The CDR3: CASSSVLAGYNEQFF. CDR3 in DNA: TGTGCCAGCAGCTCCGTTCTAGCGGGATACAATGAGCAGTTCTTC.

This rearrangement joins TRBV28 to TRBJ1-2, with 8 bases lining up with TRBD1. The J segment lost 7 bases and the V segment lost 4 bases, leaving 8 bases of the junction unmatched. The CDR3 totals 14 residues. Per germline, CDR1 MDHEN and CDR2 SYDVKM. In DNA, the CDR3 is TGTGCCAGCAGTTCTGGACAGGGTAGCAGTGGCTACACCTTC. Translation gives CASSSGQGSSGYTF.

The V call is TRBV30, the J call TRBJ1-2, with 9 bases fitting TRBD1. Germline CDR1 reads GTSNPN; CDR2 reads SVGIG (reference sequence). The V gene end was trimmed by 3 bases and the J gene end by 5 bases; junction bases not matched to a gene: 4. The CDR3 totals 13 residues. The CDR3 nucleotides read TGTGCCTGGAGGGGGACAGGGCAATATGGCTACACCTTC. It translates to CAWRGTGQYGYTF.

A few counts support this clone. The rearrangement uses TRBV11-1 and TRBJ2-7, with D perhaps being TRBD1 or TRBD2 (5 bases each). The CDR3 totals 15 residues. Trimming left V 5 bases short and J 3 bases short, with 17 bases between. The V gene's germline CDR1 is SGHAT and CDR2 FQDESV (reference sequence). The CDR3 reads CASSVSVGVGYEQYF. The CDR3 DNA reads TGTGCCAGCAGCGTCTCGGTGGGGGTCGGCTACGAGCAGTACTTC.

CDR3 sequence: CASSLRAGSNTGELFF. The DNA for the CDR3 is TGTGCCAGCAGCTTAAGGGCGGGGTCGAACACCGGGGAGCTGTTTTTT. The chain combines TRBV7-3 with TRBJ2-2; D is perhaps TRBD2 (6 bases). V was cut by 1 base and J by 0 bases, with 9 bases left in between. The CDR3 totals 16 residues. CDR1 is SGHTA and CDR2 is FQGTGA in the germline V gene.

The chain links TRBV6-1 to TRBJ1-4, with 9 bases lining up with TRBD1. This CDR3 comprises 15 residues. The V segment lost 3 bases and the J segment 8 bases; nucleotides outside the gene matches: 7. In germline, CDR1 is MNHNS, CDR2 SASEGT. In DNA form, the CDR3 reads TGTGCCAGCAGTGATGGTCCACAGGGGGCCGAAAAACTGTTTTTT. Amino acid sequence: CASSDGPQGAEKLFF.

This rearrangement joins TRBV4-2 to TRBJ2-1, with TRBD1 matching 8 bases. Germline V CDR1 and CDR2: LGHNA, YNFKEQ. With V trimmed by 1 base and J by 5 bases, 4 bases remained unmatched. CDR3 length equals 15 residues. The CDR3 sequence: CASSQGTDRDNEQFF. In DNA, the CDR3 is TGTGCCAGCAGCCAAGGCACGGACAGGGACAATGAGCAGTTCTTC.

The CDR3 nucleotides are TGTGCCAGCAGCCTGACTAGCGGCCAAAGCTACGAGCAGTACTTC. Its translation: CASSLTSGQSYEQYF. This chain joins TRBV7-2 and TRBJ2-7; 9 positions agree with TRBD2. CDR1 is SGHTA, CDR2 FQGNSA, per germline. V shed 5 bases and J 3 bases; nucleotides not matched to a gene: 8. The CDR3 loop spans 15 amino acids.